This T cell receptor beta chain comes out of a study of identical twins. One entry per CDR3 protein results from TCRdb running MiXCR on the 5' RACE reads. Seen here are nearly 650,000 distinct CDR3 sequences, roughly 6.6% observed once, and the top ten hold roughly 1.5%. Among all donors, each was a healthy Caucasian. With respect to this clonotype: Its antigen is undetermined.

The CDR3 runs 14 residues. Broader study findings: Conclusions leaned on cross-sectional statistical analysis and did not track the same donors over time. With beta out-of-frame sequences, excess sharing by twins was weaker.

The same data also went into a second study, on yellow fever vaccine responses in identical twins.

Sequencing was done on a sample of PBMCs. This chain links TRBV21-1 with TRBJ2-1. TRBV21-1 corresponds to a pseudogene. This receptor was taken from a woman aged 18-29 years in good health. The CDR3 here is CASSKCYIHNEQFF. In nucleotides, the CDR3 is TGTGCCAGCAGCAAATGTTACATCCACAATGAGCAGTTCTTC.